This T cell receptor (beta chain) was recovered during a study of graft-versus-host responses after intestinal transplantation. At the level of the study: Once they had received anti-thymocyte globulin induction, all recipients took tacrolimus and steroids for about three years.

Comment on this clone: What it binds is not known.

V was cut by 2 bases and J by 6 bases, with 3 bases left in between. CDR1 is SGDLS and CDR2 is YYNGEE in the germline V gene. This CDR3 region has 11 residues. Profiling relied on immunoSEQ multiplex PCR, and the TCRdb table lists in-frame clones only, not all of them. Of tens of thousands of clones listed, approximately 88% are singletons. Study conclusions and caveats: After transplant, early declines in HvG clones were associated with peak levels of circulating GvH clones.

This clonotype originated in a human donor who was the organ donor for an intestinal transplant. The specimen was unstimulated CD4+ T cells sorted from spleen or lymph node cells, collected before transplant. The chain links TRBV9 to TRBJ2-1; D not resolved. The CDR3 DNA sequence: TGTGCCAGCAGCGTCAGCAATGAGCAGTTCTTC. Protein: CASSVSNEQFF.